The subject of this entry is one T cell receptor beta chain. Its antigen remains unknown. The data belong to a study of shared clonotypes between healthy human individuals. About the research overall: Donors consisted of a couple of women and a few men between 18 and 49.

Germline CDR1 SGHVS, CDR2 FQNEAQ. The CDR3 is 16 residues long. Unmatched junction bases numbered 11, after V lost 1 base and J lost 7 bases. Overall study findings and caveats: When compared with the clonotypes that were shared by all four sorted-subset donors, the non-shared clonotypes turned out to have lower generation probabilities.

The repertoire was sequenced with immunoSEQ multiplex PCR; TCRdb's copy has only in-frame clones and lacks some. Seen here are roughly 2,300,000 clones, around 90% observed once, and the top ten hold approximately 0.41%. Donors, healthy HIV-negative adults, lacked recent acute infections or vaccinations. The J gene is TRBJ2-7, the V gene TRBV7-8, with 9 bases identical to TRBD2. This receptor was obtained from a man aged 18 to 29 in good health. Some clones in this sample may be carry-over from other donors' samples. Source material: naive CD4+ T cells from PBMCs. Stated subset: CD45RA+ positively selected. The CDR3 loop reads CASSLVYSSGIGEQYF. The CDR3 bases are TGTGCCAGCAGCTTAGTGTATTCTAGCGGGATCGGTGAGCAGTACTTC.